The 12 T cell receptor beta chains below come from one sample, sequenced in a study of CD8+ T cells in alopecia areata. Separation of pooled cutaneous lymph node cells was by sorting with CD4, CD8alpha, NKG2D, NKG2ACE and other markers. TCR sequencing used cDNA made by reverse transcription of extracted RNA. The data were produced by immunoSEQ multiplex PCR, yet TCRdb's version contains in-frame clones alone and is incomplete. The record shows around 300,000 clones for this sample, with no singletons present. The material sequenced was CD4+ T cells sorted from a lymph node. These TCRs come from a C3H/HeJ mouse with alopecia areata. This line is of MHC haplotype H2-k.

Regarding this clone: Gene names are the mouse ones. The DNA ends 4 residues before the CDR3 does, and the rest of the CDR3 is filled in from the germline J gene. The sample has other DNA sequences that encode this CDR3 too. The chain links TRBV13-2 to TRBJ2-1; 8 nucleotides align to TRBD2. The germline gives CDR1 NNHNN, CDR2 SYGAGS (reference sequence). The CDR3 has 14 residues. CDR3 DNA, as far as it was read: TGTGCCAGCGGTGCGGGGGGGGCGCTGGCT. This translates into CASGAGGALA. The complete CDR3 protein is CASGAGGALAEQFF.

Turning to this clone: Gene and germline names: mouse. Other DNA sequences in this sample translate to the same CDR3. The CDR3 sequence: CASSDQGRDTEVFF. CDR3 DNA (partial): TGTGCCAGCAGTGATCAGGGGAGGGACACA. V gene TRBV13-3 combines with J gene TRBJ1-1; a possible D gene is TRBD1 (6 bases). The CDR3 end lies 4 residues beyond the end of the read and is filled in from the germline J gene. CDR1 is NNHDY and CDR2 is SYVADS in the germline V gene. The CDR3 has 14 residues. V was shortened by 1 base and J by 3 bases, with 10 bases between the two germline ends.

In its sample, this clone was seen a few times. Here the gene names and germline are mouse. The read is 4 residues too short to cover the CDR3 end, so that end is filled in from the germline J gene. J is TRBJ2-2 and V is TRBV13-3; the match to TRBD2 covers 9 bases. V lost 3 bases to trimming and J lost 0 bases; unmatched junction nucleotides: 3. The CDR3 contains 16 residues. Germline V gives CDR1 NNHDY, CDR2 SYVADS. The CDR3 loop reads CASSGRDWANTGQLYF. Incomplete CDR3 DNA: TGTGCCAGCAGTGGCCGGGACTGGGCAAACACCGGG.

Only a few counts were recorded for this clone. These gene names are mouse names. The sequenced fragment ends 4 residues before the CDR3 boundary, so the rest is inferred from the germline J gene. Other DNA sequences within the sample encode an identical CDR3. V gene TRBV13-1 combines with J gene TRBJ2-1, with TRBD2 identical over 10 bases. This CDR3 has 16 residues. V trimming: 0 bases; J trimming: 4 bases; junction bases outside the gene matches: 4. In germline, CDR1 is NSHNY, CDR2 SYGAGN. The CDR3 is CASSDGGLGVYAEQFF. The CDR3 DNA, read in part, is TGTGCCAGCAGTGATGGCGGACTGGGGGTATATGCT.

Remarks on this clone: The germline and genes are mouse ones. The read is 4 residues too short to cover the CDR3 end, so that end is filled in from the germline J gene. The sample carries other DNA sequences with the same CDR3. The chain employs TRBV31 and TRBJ1-2, with 8 bases matching TRBD1. This CDR3 contains 14 residues. The germline CDR1 and CDR2 sequences are GKSSPN and SITVG. Trimming cost V 0 bases and J 3 bases; bases outside gene matches: 3. CDR3: CAWSLAGGDSDYTF. CDR3 bases read: TGTGCCTGGAGTCTAGCAGGGGGCGACTCC.

In regard to this clone: Gene names follow the mouse nomenclature. This chain's CDR3 is CASSITGTGAETLYF. Incomplete CDR3 DNA: TGTGCCAGCAGTATCACAGGGACCGGCGCAGAA. V usage is TRBV19 and J usage is TRBJ2-3; a possible D gene is TRBD1 (6 bases). Sequencing ends 4 residues short of the CDR3 end; the germline J gene provides the rest. The CDR3 is 15 amino acids. Germline lookup yields CDR1 FNHDT and CDR2 SITEND (reference sequence). V was cut by 2 bases and J by 3 bases, with 13 bases left in between.

As to this clone: Gene names denote mouse genes. The sequence runs out 4 residues before the end of the CDR3; the remainder is reconstructed from the germline J gene. The chain carries TRBV13-3 and TRBJ2-2; weak D call: TRBD2 (6 bases). The V gene lost 3 bases and the J gene lost 2 bases, with 8 bases spanning the gap. The germline V gene encodes CDR1 NNHDY and CDR2 SYVADS. CDR3 size: 14 residues. Partial CDR3 DNA: TGTGCCAGCAGTGGTCTGGGGAACACCGGG. Its protein product is CASSGLGNTG. In full, the CDR3 is CASSGLGNTGQLYF.

With respect to this clone: Germline and genes: mouse. The read terminates 4 residues before the CDR3 end, so the remaining end is supplied by the germline J gene. The chain uses TRBV13-3 and TRBJ2-1, with D maybe TRBD1 (5 bases). Germline CDR1 NNHDY, CDR2 SYVADS. V shed 6 bases and J shed 0 bases, with 10 bases lying between them. This CDR3 region has 14 residues. The CDR3 DNA, read in part, is TGTGCCAGCAACCAGGGTTATAACTATGCT. This encodes CASNQGYNYA. The whole CDR3 sequence is CASNQGYNYAEQFF.

This clone was detected many times. Mouse gene names and germline throughout. This CDR3 reads CASSTEGNTGQLYF. The DNA read from the CDR3 is TGTGCTAGCAGTACGGAGGGGAACACCGGG. This chain connects TRBV17 to TRBJ2-2; weak D call: TRBD1 (5 bases). The read comes to an end 4 residues before the CDR3 does, leaving the germline J gene to fill in the end. Germline V gene lookup returns CDR1 MNHDT and CDR2 YYDKIL. CDR3 length equals 14 residues. Trimming took 4 bases from V and 2 from J, leaving 8 bases between them. The full variable domain, in which reference TRBV17 and TRBJ2-2 provide the parts outside the CDR3, is DTTVKQNPRYKLARVGKPVNLICSQTMNHDTMYWYQKKPNQAPKLLLFYYDKILNREADTFEKFQSSRPNNSFCSLYIGSAGLEYSAMYLCASSTEGNTGQLYFGEGSKLTVL.

Concerning this clone: The germline and genes are mouse ones. Read data end 4 residues before the CDR3 end; the end is taken from the germline J gene. Other DNA sequences from this sample encode an identical CDR3 as well. The chain joins TRBV5 to TRBJ2-7; TRBD2 matches 11 bases. The germline gives CDR1 LGHNA, CDR2 YNLKQL (reference sequence). The CDR3 spans 15 residues. The chain's CDR3 is CASSQDGDWGYEQYF. The sequenced part of the CDR3 DNA is TGTGCCAGCAGCCAAGATGGGGACTGGGGGTAT.

Comment on this clone: Gene names refer to mouse genes. The read halts 4 residues ahead of the CDR3 end, with the missing end drawn from the germline J gene. The chain recombines TRBV5 with TRBJ2-5; D ambiguous. The germline V gene has CDR1 LGHNA and CDR2 YNLKQL (reference sequence). V lost 0 bases to trimming and J lost 0 bases, with 13 bases between them. The CDR3 runs to 17 residues. The CDR3 sequence is CASSQDQLSLNQDTQYF. Partial CDR3 DNA: TGTGCCAGCAGCCAAGATCAACTGTCCCTTAACCAAGAC.

As to this clone: Gene names and germline refer to mouse. The read stops 4 residues short of the end of the CDR3; the missing end is completed from the germline J gene. Other DNA sequences of this sample code for an identical CDR3. The rearrangement uses TRBV19 and TRBJ2-7; 7 bases are a match to TRBD1. CDR1 and CDR2 (germline): FNHDT, SITEND (reference sequence). The trim removed 5 bases at V and 3 bases at J, leaving 5 bases unmatched. This CDR3 region has 13 residues. The DNA read from the CDR3 is TGTGCCAGCAGCCCAGACAGGGTCTAT. Translating it yields CASSPDRVY. The complete CDR3 reads CASSPDRVYEQYF. Complete variable domain (other parts from reference TRBV19 and TRBJ2-7): GGIITQTPKFLIGQEGQKLTLKCQQNFNHDTMYWYRQDSGKGLRLIYYSITENDLQKGDLSEGYDASREKKSSFSLTVTSAQKNEMAVFLCASSPDRVYEQYFGPGTRLTVL.